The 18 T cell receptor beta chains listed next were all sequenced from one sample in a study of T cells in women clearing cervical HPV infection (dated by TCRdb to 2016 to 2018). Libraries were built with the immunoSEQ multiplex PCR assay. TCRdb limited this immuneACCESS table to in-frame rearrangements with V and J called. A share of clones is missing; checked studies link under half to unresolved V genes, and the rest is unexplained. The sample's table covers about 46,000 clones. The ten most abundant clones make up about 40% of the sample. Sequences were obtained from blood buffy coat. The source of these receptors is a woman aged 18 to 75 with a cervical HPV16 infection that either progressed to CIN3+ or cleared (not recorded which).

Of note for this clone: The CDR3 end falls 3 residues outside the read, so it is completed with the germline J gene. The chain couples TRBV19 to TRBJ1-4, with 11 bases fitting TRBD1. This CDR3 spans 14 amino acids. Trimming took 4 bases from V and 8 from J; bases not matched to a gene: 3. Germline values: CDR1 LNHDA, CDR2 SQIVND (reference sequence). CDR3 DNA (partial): TGTGCCAGTAGTAGGGGGACAGGGGGAGAAAAA. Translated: CASSRGTGGEK. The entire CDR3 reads CASSRGTGGEKLFF.

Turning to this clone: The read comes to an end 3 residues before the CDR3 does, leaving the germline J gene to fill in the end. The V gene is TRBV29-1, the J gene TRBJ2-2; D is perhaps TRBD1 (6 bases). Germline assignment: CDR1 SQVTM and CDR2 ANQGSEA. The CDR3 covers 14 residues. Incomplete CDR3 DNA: TGCAGCGTTGAAGATCAGGGGAAGGGCGAAAAG. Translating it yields CSVEDQGKGEK. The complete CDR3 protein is CSVEDQGKGEKLFF.

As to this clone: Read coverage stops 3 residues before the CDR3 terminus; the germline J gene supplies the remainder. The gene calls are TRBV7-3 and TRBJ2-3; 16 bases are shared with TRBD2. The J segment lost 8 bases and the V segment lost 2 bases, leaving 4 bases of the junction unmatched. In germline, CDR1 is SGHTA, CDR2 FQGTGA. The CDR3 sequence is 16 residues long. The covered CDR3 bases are TGTGCCAGCAGCTTAGGGGGACTAGCGGGGGGGCTTACG. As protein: CASSLGGLAGGLT. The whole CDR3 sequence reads CASSLGGLAGGLTQYF.

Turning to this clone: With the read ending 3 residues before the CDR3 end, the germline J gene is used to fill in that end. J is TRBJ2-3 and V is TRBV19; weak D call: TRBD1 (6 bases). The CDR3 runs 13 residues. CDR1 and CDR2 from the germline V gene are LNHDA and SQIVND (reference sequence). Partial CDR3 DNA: TGTGCCAGTGGTTCAGGGGTAGGGGAGACG. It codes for CASGSGVGET. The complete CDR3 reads CASGSGVGETQYF.

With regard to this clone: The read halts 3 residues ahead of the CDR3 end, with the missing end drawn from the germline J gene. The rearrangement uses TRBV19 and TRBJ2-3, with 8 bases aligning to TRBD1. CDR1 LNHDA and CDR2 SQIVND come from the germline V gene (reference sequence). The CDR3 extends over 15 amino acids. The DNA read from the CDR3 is TGTGCCAGTAGTGTCAGGACAGGGAACAATCAGCCG. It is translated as CASSVRTGNNQP. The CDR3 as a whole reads CASSVRTGNNQPQYF.

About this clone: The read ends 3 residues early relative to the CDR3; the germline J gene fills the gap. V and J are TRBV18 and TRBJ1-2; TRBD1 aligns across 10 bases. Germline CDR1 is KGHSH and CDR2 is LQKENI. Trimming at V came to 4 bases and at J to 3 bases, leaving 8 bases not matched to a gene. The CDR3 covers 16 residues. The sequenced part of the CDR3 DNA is TGTGCCAGCTCACTGATCCCGGGACAGGGGTACTATGGC. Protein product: CASSLIPGQGYYG. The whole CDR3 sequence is CASSLIPGQGYYGYTF.

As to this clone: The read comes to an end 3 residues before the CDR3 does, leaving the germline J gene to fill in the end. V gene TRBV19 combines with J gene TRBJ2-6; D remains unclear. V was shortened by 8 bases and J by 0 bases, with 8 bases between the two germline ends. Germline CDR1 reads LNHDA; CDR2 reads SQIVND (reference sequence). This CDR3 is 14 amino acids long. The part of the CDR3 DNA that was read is TGTGCCAGTGCCGAGCCCTCTGGGGCCAACGTC. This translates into CASAEPSGANV. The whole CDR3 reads CASAEPSGANVLTF.

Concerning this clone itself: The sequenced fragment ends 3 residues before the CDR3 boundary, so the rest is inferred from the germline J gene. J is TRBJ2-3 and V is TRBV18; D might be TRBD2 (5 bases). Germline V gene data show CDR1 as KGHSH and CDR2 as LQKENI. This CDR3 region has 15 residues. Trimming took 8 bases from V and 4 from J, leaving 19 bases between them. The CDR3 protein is CASTSVPSSPDTQYF. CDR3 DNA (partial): TGTGCCAGCACTTCGGTGCCTAGCAGCCCAGATACG.

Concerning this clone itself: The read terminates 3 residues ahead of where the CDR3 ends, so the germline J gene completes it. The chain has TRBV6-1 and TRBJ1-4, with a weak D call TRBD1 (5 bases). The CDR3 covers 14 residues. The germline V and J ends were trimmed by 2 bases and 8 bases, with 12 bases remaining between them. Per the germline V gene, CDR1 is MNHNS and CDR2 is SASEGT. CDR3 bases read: TGTGCCAGCAGTGAATGGACGGGGGTGGAAAAA. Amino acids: CASSEWTGVEK. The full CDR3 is CASSEWTGVEKLFF.

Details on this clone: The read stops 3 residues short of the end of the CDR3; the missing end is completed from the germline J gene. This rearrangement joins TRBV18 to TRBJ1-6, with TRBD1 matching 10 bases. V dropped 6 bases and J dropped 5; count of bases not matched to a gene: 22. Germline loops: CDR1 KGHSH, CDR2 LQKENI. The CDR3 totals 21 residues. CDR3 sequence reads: CASSATPWGQGISLNNSPLHF. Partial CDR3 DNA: TGTGCCAGCTCTGCAACTCCGTGGGGACAGGGGATCTCCTTGAATAATTCACCC.

CDR3 DNA (partial): TGTGCCAGTAGTATAGAAGGGGCTGAA. It yields the protein CASSIEGAE. The full CDR3 is CASSIEGAEAFF. V gene TRBV19 combines with J gene TRBJ1-1, with D perhaps TRBD1 (5 bases). The read ends 3 residues before the CDR3 terminus; that terminus is restored from the germline J gene. V shed 0 bases and J shed 6 bases, with 5 bases lying between them. CDR3 length: 12 residues. Germline V lookup: CDR1 LNHDA, CDR2 SQIVND (reference sequence). Full variable domain (missing parts from reference TRBV19 and TRBJ1-1): DGGITQSPKYLFRKEGQNVTLSCEQNLNHDAMYWYRQDPGQGLRLIYYSQIVNDFQKGDIAEGYSVSREKKESFPLTVTSAQKNPTAFYLCASSIEGAEAFFGQGTRLTVV.

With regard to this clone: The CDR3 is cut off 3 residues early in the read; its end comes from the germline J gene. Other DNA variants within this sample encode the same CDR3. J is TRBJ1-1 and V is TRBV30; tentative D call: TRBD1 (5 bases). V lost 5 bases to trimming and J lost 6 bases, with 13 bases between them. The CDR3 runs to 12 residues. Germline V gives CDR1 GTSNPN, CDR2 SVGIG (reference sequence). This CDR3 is CAWGNLGAEAFF. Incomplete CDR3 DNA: TGTGCCTGGGGCAACCTAGGGGCTGAA.

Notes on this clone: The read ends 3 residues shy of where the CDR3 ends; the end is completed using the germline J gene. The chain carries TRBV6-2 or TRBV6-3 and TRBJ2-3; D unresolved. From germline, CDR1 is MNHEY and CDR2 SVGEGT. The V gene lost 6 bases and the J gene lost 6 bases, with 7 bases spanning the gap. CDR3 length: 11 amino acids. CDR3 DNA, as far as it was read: TGTGCCAGCAGCTTGCGGGATACG. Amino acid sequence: CASSLRDT. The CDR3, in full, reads CASSLRDTQYF.

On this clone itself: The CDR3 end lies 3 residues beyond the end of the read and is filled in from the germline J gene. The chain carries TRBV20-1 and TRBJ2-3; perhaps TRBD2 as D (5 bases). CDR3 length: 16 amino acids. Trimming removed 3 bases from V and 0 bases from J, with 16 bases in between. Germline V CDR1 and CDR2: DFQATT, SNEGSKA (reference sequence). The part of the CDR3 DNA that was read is TGCAGTGCTAGGGACCCAAGCGGAGGTAGCACAGATACG. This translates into CSARDPSGGSTDT. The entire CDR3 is CSARDPSGGSTDTQYF.

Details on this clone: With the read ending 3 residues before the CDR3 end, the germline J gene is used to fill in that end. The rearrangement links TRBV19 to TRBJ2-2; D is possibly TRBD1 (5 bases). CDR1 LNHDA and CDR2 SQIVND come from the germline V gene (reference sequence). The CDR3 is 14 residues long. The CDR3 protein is CASRVLSGANVLFF. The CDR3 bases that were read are TGTGCCAGTAGGGTTTTGTCTGGGGCCAACGTG.

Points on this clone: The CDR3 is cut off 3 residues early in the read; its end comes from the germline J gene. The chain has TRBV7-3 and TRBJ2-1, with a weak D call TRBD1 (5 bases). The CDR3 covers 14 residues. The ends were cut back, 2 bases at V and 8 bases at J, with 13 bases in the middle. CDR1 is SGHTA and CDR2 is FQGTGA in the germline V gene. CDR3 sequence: CASSLRAQGDEQFF. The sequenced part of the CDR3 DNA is TGTGCCAGCAGCTTACGTGCCCAGGGCGATGAG.

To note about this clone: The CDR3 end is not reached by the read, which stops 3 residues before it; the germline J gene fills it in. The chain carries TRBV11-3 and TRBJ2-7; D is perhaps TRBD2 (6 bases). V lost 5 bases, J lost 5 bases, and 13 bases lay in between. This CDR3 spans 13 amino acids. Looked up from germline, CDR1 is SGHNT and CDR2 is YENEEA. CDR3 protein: CASSARLEDEQYF. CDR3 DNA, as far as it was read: TGTGCCAGCAGCGCCAGACTAGAGGACGAG.

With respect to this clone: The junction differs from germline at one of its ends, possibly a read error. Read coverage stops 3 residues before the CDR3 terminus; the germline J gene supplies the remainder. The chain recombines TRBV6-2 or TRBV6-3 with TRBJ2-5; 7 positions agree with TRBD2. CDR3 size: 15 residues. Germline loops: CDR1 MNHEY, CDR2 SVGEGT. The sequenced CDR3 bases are TGTGCCGGCAGTTACGTCGGGGACTATCAAGAGACC. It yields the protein CAGSYVGDYQET. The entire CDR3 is CAGSYVGDYQETQYF.